This TCR beta chain was found in a study of cytomegalovirus exposure and HLA in healthy donors. PCR used 60 Vbeta primers and 13 Jbeta primers. Generated by immunoSEQ multiplex PCR, the TCRdb table keeps only in-frame clones and is missing some. The sample comprises 100,000 to 150,000 clones, about 74% of which are singletons, and 7.3% rests with the top ten. Germline CDR1 MNHNS, CDR2 SASEGT. The CDR3 spans 15 residues. V was pared by 5 bases and J by 0 bases, with 6 bases of the junction left unmatched. This chain connects TRBV6-1 to TRBJ2-7, with 8 nucleotides matching TRBD2. This receptor was identified in a male donor in good health and CMV-seronegative. The source material was PBMCs. The CDR3 coding sequence is TGTGCCAGCAGTAACTTAGCGGGGAGCTCCTACGAGCAGTACTTC. It is translated as CASSNLAGSSYEQYF.